This passage covers 27 T cell receptor beta chains from one sample sequenced in a study of blood T cell repertoires in COVID-19. Only in-frame clones appear in the TCRdb table, and some are missing; sequencing was by immunoSEQ multiplex PCR. The sample lists 150,000 or so clones; under 85% were seen once. The sample taken for sequencing was PBMCs or T cells enriched from blood (not recorded which). Receptors were obtained from a man in his fifties who had recovered from COVID-19.

The rearrangement links TRBV4-1 to TRBJ2-1, with a possible D match to TRBD1 (6 bases). The germline V gene has CDR1 MGHRA and CDR2 YSYEKL. With 2 bases removed from V and 0 bases from J, the gap between germline ends came to 17 bases. The CDR3 consists of 18 residues. CDR3 DNA: TGCGCCAGCAGCCAAATGGGACAATTCTTTAGCTCCTACAATGAGCAGTTCTTC. Protein: CASSQMGQFFSSYNEQFF.

The V call is TRBV7-6, the J call TRBJ1-1; 8 bases line up with TRBD1. V lost 6 bases to trimming and J lost 1 base; unmatched junction nucleotides: 4. Per germline, CDR1 SGHVS and CDR2 FNYEAQ. The CDR3 is 14 amino acids. This chain's CDR3 is CASSFDRGNTEAFF. The CDR3 DNA reads TGTGCCAGCAGTTTTGACAGGGGGAACACTGAAGCTTTCTTT.

This clone turned up a few times. J is TRBJ2-1 and V is TRBV9; 14 nucleotides align to TRBD2. The CDR3 has 19 amino acids. With V trimmed by 0 bases and J by 8 bases, 13 bases remained unmatched. Germline V gene sequence: CDR1 SGDLS, CDR2 YYNGEE. The CDR3 here is CASSVAGLAGDTRIDEQFF. CDR3 DNA: TGTGCCAGCAGCGTAGCGGGACTAGCGGGGGACACGCGGATCGATGAGCAGTTCTTC.

CDR3 sequence reads: CASSPSGTGGEQYF. Here the CDR3 DNA reads TGTGCCAGCTCACCAAGCGGGACAGGGGGCGAGCAGTACTTC. The gene calls are TRBV18 and TRBJ2-7; 11 positions agree with TRBD1. Germline V lookup: CDR1 KGHSH, CDR2 LQKENI. Losses at the gene ends were 2 bases for V and 6 bases for J; bases not matched to a gene: 3. This CDR3 is 14 amino acids long. Looking up the rest from reference TRBV18 and TRBJ2-7 gives the full variable domain: NAGVMQNPRHLVRRRGQEARLRCSPMKGHSHVYWYRQLPEEGLKFMVYLQKENIIDESGMPKERFSAEFPKEGPSILRIQQVVRGDSAAYFCASSPSGTGGEQYFGPGTRLTVT.

Only one count was recorded for this clone. CDR3: CASSLMDRVEDTEAFF. CDR3 coding DNA: TGTGCCAGCAGCTTGATGGACAGGGTGGAAGACACTGAAGCTTTCTTT. The V and J genes are TRBV7-8 and TRBJ1-1; TRBD1 agrees at 8 bases. There are 16 residues in the CDR3. Germline-derived CDR1 and CDR2 are SGHVS and FQNEAQ. V lost 3 bases, J lost 3 bases, and 9 bases stayed unmatched.

The chain is built from TRBV9 and TRBJ2-3, with D perhaps TRBD2 (5 bases). Germline-derived CDR1 and CDR2 are SGDLS and YYNGEE. The CDR3 extends over 13 amino acids. The V end lost 4 bases, the J end lost 8 bases, and 14 bases lay between the germline ends. The CDR3 loop is CASSLTWSGTQYF. CDR3 nucleotide sequence: TGTGCCAGCAGCCTCACCTGGAGCGGTACGCAGTATTTT.

The chain combines TRBV3-1 (or the pseudogene TRBV3-2) with TRBJ1-1; 8 nucleotides match TRBD1. This CDR3 region has 14 residues. CDR1 is LGHDT and CDR2 is YNNKEL in the germline V gene (reference sequence). V was clipped by 6 bases and J by 4 bases; unmatched bases: 7. The CDR3 loop reads CASSAGGDGTEAFF. The CDR3, as DNA: TGTGCCAGCAGTGCAGGGGGCGATGGCACTGAAGCTTTCTTT.

The chain has TRBV28 and TRBJ2-7, with a possible D match to TRBD1 (5 bases). The ends were cut back, 1 base at V and 2 bases at J, with 18 bases in the middle. Per the germline V gene, CDR1 is MDHEN and CDR2 is SYDVKM. CDR3 size: 17 residues. Written as DNA, the CDR3 is TGTGCCAGCAGTTTATTCTTGACAGCCCACCTACCCTACGAGCAGTACTTC. The encoded protein is CASSLFLTAHLPYEQYF.

The chain uses TRBV7-2 and TRBJ2-3; D is ambiguous. Germline V gives CDR1 SGHTA, CDR2 FQGNSA. The CDR3 sequence is 15 residues long. V was clipped by 0 bases and J by 4 bases, with 11 bases between them. DNA for the CDR3: TGTGCCAGCAGCTTAGCGGAGCTCTCCCCAGATACGCAGTATTTT. This codes for CASSLAELSPDTQYF.

The chain combines TRBV5-4 with TRBJ2-7; TRBD1 agrees at 9 bases. From germline, CDR1 is SGHNT and CDR2 YYREEE (reference sequence). V shed 3 bases and J 4 bases; nucleotides not matched to a gene: 8. This CDR3 is 15 amino acids long. CDR3 residues: CASSSGGQGTYEQYF. As DNA, the CDR3 is TGTGCCAGCAGCTCAGGGGGACAGGGAACTTACGAGCAGTACTTC. The full variable domain, in which reference TRBV5-4 and TRBJ2-7 provide the parts outside the CDR3, is ETGVTQSPTHLIKTRGQQVTLRCSSQSGHNTVSWYQQALGQGPQFIFQYYREEENGRGNFPPRFSGLQFPNYSSELNVNALELDDSALYLCASSSGGQGTYEQYFGPGTRLTVT.

This chain links TRBV19 with TRBJ1-5, with 9 bases that match TRBD1. The CDR3 runs to 15 residues. The V gene end was trimmed by 4 bases and the J gene end by 4 bases; junction bases not matched to a gene: 5. Germline V gene lookup returns CDR1 LNHDA and CDR2 SQIVND (reference sequence). The CDR3 sequence is CASSTGQGRNQPQHF. The CDR3 DNA sequence: TGTGCCAGTAGTACCGGACAGGGGCGAAATCAGCCCCAGCATTTT.

The chain's CDR3 is CASSLGASGGRITYEQYF. The CDR3, as DNA: TGTGCCAGCAGCTTAGGAGCTAGCGGGGGGCGGATTACCTACGAGCAGTACTTC. The J gene is TRBJ2-7, the V gene TRBV11-2; 11 positions match TRBD2. This CDR3 comprises 18 residues. The germline V gene encodes CDR1 SGHAT and CDR2 FQNNGV. V shed 1 base, J shed 2 bases, and the junction held 10 bases outside the gene matches. The entire variable domain, with the rest obtained from reference TRBV11-2 and TRBJ2-7, is as follows: EAGVAQSPRYKIIEKRQSVAFWCNPISGHATLYWYQQILGQGPKLLIQFQNNGVVDDSQLPKDRFSAERLKGVDSTLKIQPAKLEDSAVYLCASSLGASGGRITYEQYFGPGTRLTVT.

The V call is TRBV10-2, the J call TRBJ1-2; TRBD1 might be the D (5 bases). This CDR3 has 13 amino acids. CDR1 is WSHSY and CDR2 is SAAADI in the germline V gene. The V end lost 3 bases, the J end lost 1 base, and 6 bases lay between the germline ends. DNA of the CDR3: TGCGCCAGCAGTGAACAGGTTAACTATGGCTACACCTTC. Translating gives CASSEQVNYGYTF.

This chain joins TRBV19 and TRBJ2-7, with unresolved D. The V gene's germline CDR1 is LNHDA and CDR2 SQIVND (reference sequence). With 5 bases removed from V and 4 bases from J, the gap between germline ends came to 12 bases. The CDR3 totals 13 residues. CDR3 residues: CASSWAAKYEQYF. As DNA, the CDR3 is TGTGCCAGTAGTTGGGCAGCAAAGTACGAGCAGTACTTC. Using reference TRBV19 and TRBJ2-7 for the parts outside the CDR3, the full variable domain is DGGITQSPKYLFRKEGQNVTLSCEQNLNHDAMYWYRQDPGQGLRLIYYSQIVNDFQKGDIAEGYSVSREKKESFPLTVTSAQKNPTAFYLCASSWAAKYEQYFGPGTRLTVT.

V usage is TRBV15 and J usage is TRBJ1-5, with D possibly matching TRBD1 (5 bases). Germline CDR1 is LNHNV and CDR2 is YYDKDF (reference sequence). The CDR3 loop spans 12 amino acids. V was trimmed by 3 bases and J by 13 bases, leaving 13 bases between them. The CDR3 spells CATSSYKGSQHF. CDR3 bases: TGTGCCACCAGCAGTTATAAGGGGTCTCAGCATTTT.

The V call is TRBV11-3, the J call TRBJ1-1; D is undetermined. From germline, CDR1 is SGHNT and CDR2 YENEEA. With 0 bases removed from V and 7 bases from J, the gap between germline ends came to 6 bases. The CDR3 loop spans 12 amino acids. This CDR3 is CASSLDRGEAFF. As DNA, the CDR3 is TGTGCCAGCAGCTTAGATCGGGGTGAAGCTTTCTTT.

The rearrangement joins TRBV5-6 to TRBJ1-5, with 7 bases identical to TRBD1. The V gene's germline CDR1 is SGHDT and CDR2 YYEEEE. V dropped 4 bases and J dropped 6; count of bases not matched to a gene: 7. The CDR3 covers 14 residues. Written as DNA, the CDR3 is TGTGCCAGCAGCCCAGGGGGAAGGGGTCAGCCCCAGCATTTT. Protein: CASSPGGRGQPQHF.

The CDR3 loop is CASSPPGTGQETQYF. The DNA of the CDR3 is TGTGCCAGCTCACCACCGGGGACAGGACAAGAGACCCAGTACTTC. The chain employs TRBV18 and TRBJ2-5, with 8 bases identical to TRBD1. Germline V gene data show CDR1 as KGHSH and CDR2 as LQKENI. The junction had 2 bases not matched to a gene; V was cut back by 0 bases and J by 2 bases. The CDR3 is 15 amino acids.

The V gene is TRBV28, the J gene TRBJ1-1; D is possibly TRBD1 (5 bases). The CDR3 is 15 amino acids. Germline assignment: CDR1 MDHEN and CDR2 SYDVKM. V was cut by 6 bases and J by 0 bases, with 14 bases left in between. The CDR3 nucleotides are TGTGCCAGCAGGGCCCCCGGGGGGATGAACACTGAAGCTTTCTTT. It translates to CASRAPGGMNTEAFF.

The chain uses TRBV5-1 and TRBJ1-2; 8 positions agree with TRBD1. After removal of 4 bases from V and 0 bases from J, the junction contained 5 bases not matched to a gene. The germline V gene encodes CDR1 SGHRS and CDR2 YFSETQ. The CDR3 loop spans 15 amino acids. The CDR3 loop is CASSGQGHTNYGYTF. Here the CDR3 DNA reads TGCGCCAGCAGCGGACAGGGTCATACTAACTATGGCTACACCTTC.

The chain has TRBV2 and TRBJ1-3; D is unclear. The CDR3 is 14 residues long. Trimming cost V 4 bases and J 0 bases, with 7 bases left between them. Germline CDR1 SNHLY, CDR2 FYNNEI. The CDR3 nucleotides read TGTGCCAGCAGTGTCGAGGGCTCTGGAAACACCATATATTTT. It is translated as CASSVEGSGNTIYF. Drawing the rest from reference TRBV2 and TRBJ1-3, the complete variable domain is EPEVTQTPSHQVTQMGQEVILRCVPISNHLYFYWYRQILGQKVEFLVSFYNNEISEKSEIFDDQFSVERPDGSNFTLKIRSTKLEDSAMYFCASSVEGSGNTIYFGEGSWLTVV.

The chain links TRBV11-1 to TRBJ1-1, with TRBD1 matching over 10 bases. The CDR3 contains 14 residues. Germline CDR1 SGHAT, CDR2 FQDESV (reference sequence). After removal of 8 bases from V and 1 base from J, the junction contained 4 bases not matched to a gene. The CDR3 spells CASDRGQGNTEAFF. The CDR3 DNA follows: TGTGCCAGCGACAGGGGGCAAGGGAACACTGAAGCTTTCTTT.

The genes are TRBV29-1 and TRBJ2-3, with 12 bases identical to TRBD1. After removal of 6 bases from V and 4 bases from J, the junction contained 5 bases not matched to a gene. CDR3 length: 14 amino acids. Germline CDR1 reads SQVTM; CDR2 reads ANQGSEA. CDR3: CSVRDRGLSDTQYF. CDR3 sequence (DNA): TGCAGCGTCCGGGACAGGGGGCTATCAGATACGCAGTATTTT.

The genes are TRBV4-1 and TRBJ2-3; 9 bases line up with TRBD2. The ends lost 1 base at V and 7 bases at J; junction bases unmatched: 9. Per germline, CDR1 MGHRA and CDR2 YSYEKL. The CDR3 extends over 16 amino acids. CDR3 in DNA: TGCGCCAGCAGCCAAGCGCTAGCGGGAAATTCATATACGCAGTATTTT. Its protein is CASSQALAGNSYTQYF.

The chain uses TRBV27 and TRBJ1-1, with 8 bases identical to TRBD1. The V segment lost 3 bases and the J segment 4 bases; nucleotides outside the gene matches: 1. The CDR3 consists of 13 residues. Germline values: CDR1 MNHEY, CDR2 SMNVEV (reference sequence). CDR3 sequence: CASSLTGATEAFF. DNA for the CDR3: TGTGCCAGCAGTTTGACAGGGGCCACTGAAGCTTTCTTT.

The CDR3 bases are TGTGCCAGCAGTCACGGGGGGACAGGGAGCTACGAGCAGTACTTC. Residues: CASSHGGTGSYEQYF. The chain is built from TRBV6-5 and TRBJ2-7, with 9 bases identical to TRBD1. Germline CDR1 is MNHEY and CDR2 is SVGAGI. The CDR3 runs to 15 residues. V lost 5 bases, J lost 3 bases, and 8 bases stayed unmatched.

This chain uses TRBV7-3 with TRBJ2-7; D might be TRBD1 (6 bases). CDR1 is SGHTA and CDR2 is FQGTGA in the germline V gene. V was pared by 3 bases and J by 2 bases, with 11 bases between. This CDR3 comprises 14 residues. The CDR3: CASSFSQGPYEQYF. In DNA form, the CDR3 reads TGTGCCAGCAGCTTTTCACAGGGCCCCTACGAGCAGTACTTC.